The T cell receptor beta chain under discussion was sequenced for a study of a mutant IDH1 vaccine in newly diagnosed glioma. Study details: The therapy given earlier, which was standard therapy, consisted of radiotherapy, temozolomide, or both, and most of the patients received both.

The CDR3 is 11 amino acids. V was shortened by 0 bases and J by 5 bases, with 2 bases between the two germline ends. Germline assignment: CDR1 SGHTS and CDR2 YDEGEE. Assay: immunoSEQ multiplex PCR; the TCRdb copy retains only in-frame clones and omits some. The sample has 70,000 to 95,000 clones, over 75% seen once. Broader study findings: Among patients, around 93% showed immune responses induced by the vaccine.

Time point noted: baseline, week 1 (first vaccination visit). As for treatment: pre-vaccination baseline after standard-of-care therapy. Diagnosis in the donors showed new WHO grade 3 or 4 astrocytomas that were IDH1-mutant and ATRX-lost. As regards this clone: The target antigen is unknown.

The material was PBMCs, obtained from a glioma patient treated with radiotherapy, temozolomide or both. The genes are TRBV5-8 and TRBJ1-1, with D hard to call. The sequence came from a middle-aged man with glioma. Some clones in this sample may be carry-over from other donors' samples. The CDR3 sequence is CASSLGTEAFF. CDR3 coding DNA: TGTGCCAGCAGCTTGGGGACTGAAGCTTTCTTT.